The 5 T cell receptor beta chains listed next were all sequenced from one sample in a study of T cells after posttransplantation cyclophosphamide. Only in-frame clones appear in the TCRdb table, and some are missing; sequencing was by immunoSEQ multiplex PCR. This repertoire holds 24,000 or so clones, and none appear only once. Treatment was busulfan-fludarabine conditioning, a marrow graft, and cyclophosphamide on days +3 and +4. Sequenced material: PBMCs, taken after allogeneic stem cell transplant with posttransplant cyclophosphamide. Receptors were obtained from a male patient under 35 who received an allogeneic stem cell transplant from a related donor, was CMV-positive, and had no GVHD. Some T cells may be the graft donor's.

This clone was found many times. This chain joins TRBV27 and TRBJ2-7, with TRBD1 as a possible D gene (5 bases). V lost 2 bases and J lost 1, with 6 bases in between. CDR3 size: 13 residues. In germline, CDR1 is MNHEY, CDR2 SMNVEV (reference sequence). CDR3 sequence: CASSLRGSYEQYF. Written as DNA, the CDR3 is TGTGCCAGCAGTTTAAGGGGATCCTACGAGCAGTACTTC.

This clone came up many times. V and J are TRBV13 and TRBJ1-2; possibly TRBD1 for D (6 bases). V was cut by 5 bases and J by 8 bases, with 15 bases left in between. There are 13 residues in the CDR3. The germline CDR1 and CDR2 sequences are PRHDT and FYEKMQ (reference sequence). The chain's CDR3 is CASSRTGSRGYTF. The CDR3 DNA is TGTGCCAGCAGCCGAACAGGGTCCAGAGGCTACACCTTC.

This clone has ten or more counts. The chain recombines TRBV7-3 with TRBJ1-1; a weak D match, TRBD1 (6 bases). Germline V gene sequence: CDR1 SGHTA, CDR2 FQGTGA. This CDR3 region has 18 residues. The V and J ends lost 0 bases and 1 base respectively, with 18 bases between them. CDR3 region: CASSLTSGGYRANTEAFF. In nucleotides, the CDR3 is TGTGCCAGCAGCTTAACGTCAGGCGGGTACAGGGCGAACACTGAAGCTTTCTTT.

This clone was observed at least ten times. This chain connects TRBV9 to TRBJ1-1; D gene uncertain. The CDR3 consists of 14 residues. Trimming pared 2 bases from V and 1 base from J, leaving 9 bases between. CDR1 and CDR2 from the germline V gene are SGDLS and YYNGEE. In DNA, the CDR3 is TGTGCCAGCAGCGTCTCCCGGGGGAACACTGAAGCTTTCTTT. It codes for CASSVSRGNTEAFF. Together with reference TRBV9 and TRBJ1-1, the CDR3 gives the full variable domain: DSGVTQTPKHLITATGQRVTLRCSPRSGDLSVYWYQQSLDQGLQFLIQYYNGEERAKGNILERFSAQQFPDLHSELNLSSLELGDSALYFCASSVSRGNTEAFFGQGTRLTVV.

This clone was seen ten or more times. The chain joins TRBV6-4 to TRBJ2-5, with TRBD2 matching over 14 bases. The V segment lost 8 bases and the J segment 3 bases; nucleotides outside the gene matches: 14. CDR1 MRHNA and CDR2 SNTAGT come from the germline V gene. This CDR3 comprises 18 residues. The CDR3 protein is CASDGPKRGLAGEETQYF. In DNA, the CDR3 is TGTGCCAGCGACGGACCGAAGAGGGGACTAGCGGGAGAAGAGACCCAGTACTTC.